These 15 T cell receptor beta chains share one sample of origin, sequenced in a study of blood T cell repertoires in COVID-19. Sequencing was performed with immunoSEQ multiplex PCR; in TCRdb, only in-frame clones are kept and a portion is missing. The sample comprises roughly 99,000 clones, roughly 83% of which are singletons, and less than 5% rests with the top ten. Sequenced input: peripheral blood. These receptors all come from a human donor in a cohort sampled during active COVID-19.

The chain couples TRBV19 to TRBJ2-1, with 8 bases identical to TRBD2. Germline V gives CDR1 LNHDA, CDR2 SQIVND (reference sequence). The CDR3 runs to 14 residues. After removal of 3 bases from V and 7 bases from J, the junction contained 5 bases not matched to a gene. CDR3 in amino acids: CASSIAGGENEQFF. For the CDR3, the DNA is TGTGCCAGTAGTATCGCGGGAGGCGAAAATGAGCAGTTCTTC.

The rearrangement uses TRBV20-1 and TRBJ1-1, with D uncertain. Germline V gene sequence: CDR1 DFQATT, CDR2 SNEGSKA (reference sequence). The CDR3 is made up of 11 amino acids. The germline V and J ends were trimmed by 6 bases and 0 bases, with 5 bases remaining between them. CDR3 protein: CSALLNTEAFF. The DNA of the CDR3 is TGCAGTGCCCTTCTGAACACTGAAGCTTTCTTT.

V is TRBV5-1 and J is TRBJ2-3; weak D call: TRBD2 (5 bases). Trimming removed 1 base from V and 2 bases from J, with 26 bases in between. From germline, CDR1 is SGHRS and CDR2 YFSETQ. This CDR3 has 20 amino acids. CDR3 region: CASSLWARGAARGDTDTQYF. DNA for the CDR3: TGCGCCAGCAGCTTGTGGGCTCGGGGAGCAGCCCGTGGGGACACAGATACGCAGTATTTT.

The V and J genes are TRBV18 and TRBJ1-4; no definite D call. The CDR3 runs to 14 residues. Germline V gives CDR1 KGHSH, CDR2 LQKENI. The V end was cut by 0 bases, the J end by 10 bases, with 12 bases between. The CDR3 spells CASSPPVSEGKLFF. The CDR3, as DNA: TGTGCCAGCTCACCACCGGTGTCAGAGGGAAAACTGTTTTTT.

The chain couples TRBV9 to TRBJ2-1, with 7 bases identical to TRBD1. V dropped 1 base and J dropped 6; count of bases not matched to a gene: 7. The germline V gene encodes CDR1 SGDLS and CDR2 YYNGEE. The length of the CDR3 is 15 residues. The CDR3 DNA reads as TGTGCCAGCAGCGTAAACTTAGGGGGCATCAATGAGCAGTTCTTC. Its translation is CASSVNLGGINEQFF.

This chain connects TRBV28 to TRBJ1-6, with 8 bases identical to TRBD1. The CDR3 totals 18 residues. The germline V gene has CDR1 MDHEN and CDR2 SYDVKM. Trimming cost V 6 bases and J 0 bases; bases outside gene matches: 10. CDR3 nucleotide sequence: TGTGCCAGCAGCTCCGGGACAGGAGGAAGCTCCTATAATTCACCCCTCCACTTT. It is translated as CASSSGTGGSSYNSPLHF.

V is TRBV19 and J is TRBJ2-5, with D possibly TRBD1 on 6 matching bases. V was cut by 5 bases and J by 0 bases, with 10 bases left in between. Germline values: CDR1 LNHDA, CDR2 SQIVND (reference sequence). This CDR3 is 14 amino acids long. Written as DNA, the CDR3 is TGTGCCAGTAGTGTCCGGGACAACCAAGAGACCCAGTACTTC. Translation gives CASSVRDNQETQYF.

The rearrangement links TRBV19 to TRBJ2-1, with TRBD2 identical over 10 bases. This CDR3 has 15 residues. The germline V gene has CDR1 LNHDA and CDR2 SQIVND (reference sequence). The V segment lost 3 bases and the J segment 7 bases; nucleotides outside the gene matches: 6. CDR3 region: CASSITLAGLNEQFF. CDR3 bases: TGTGCCAGTAGTATCACACTAGCGGGACTTAATGAGCAGTTCTTC.

V gene TRBV2 combines with J gene TRBJ2-1; 8 bases match TRBD2. The CDR3 has 14 residues. V trimming: 5 bases; J trimming: 5 bases; junction bases outside the gene matches: 5. Germline V gives CDR1 SNHLY, CDR2 FYNNEI. CDR3 sequence reads: CASSPAGLDNEQFF. The CDR3 DNA sequence: TGTGCCAGCAGTCCAGCGGGACTAGACAATGAGCAGTTCTTC.

This chain joins TRBV5-4 and TRBJ2-1; tentative D call: TRBD2 (6 bases). Germline V gene sequence: CDR1 SGHNT, CDR2 YYREEE (reference sequence). There are 14 residues in the CDR3. V was trimmed by 10 bases and J by 0 bases, leaving 14 bases between them. CDR3 bases: TGTGCCTCACTGGGGGGATCCTCCTACAATGAGCAGTTCTTC. It translates to CASLGGSSYNEQFF.

J is TRBJ2-3 and V is TRBV6-5, with 10 bases lining up with TRBD1. The CDR3 runs to 15 residues. Trimming removed 5 bases from V and 0 bases from J; junction bases left unmatched: 2. CDR1 is MNHEY, CDR2 SVGAGI, per germline. The CDR3 DNA reads as TGTGCCAGCAGTCTGGACAGGGGGAGCACAGATACGCAGTATTTT. Translated, it gives CASSLDRGSTDTQYF.

This clone was observed once. CDR3 region: CASTITENTEAFF. The DNA of the CDR3 is TGTGCCAGCACTATTACAGAGAACACTGAAGCTTTCTTT. The chain combines TRBV12-3 or TRBV12-4 with TRBJ1-1; no clear D. Trimming left V 7 bases short and J 1 base short, with 10 bases between. The CDR3 has 13 amino acids.

In DNA, the CDR3 is TGTGCCAGCAGCCAAGCGTCCGGCTACACCTTC. Encoded protein: CASSQASGYTF. This chain uses TRBV3-1 (or the pseudogene TRBV3-2) with TRBJ1-2; D call uncertain. CDR1 is LGHDT and CDR2 is YNNKEL in the germline V gene (reference sequence). This CDR3 has 11 residues. V was pared by 1 base and J by 8 bases, with 5 bases between.

The rearrangement links TRBV24-1 to TRBJ2-1, with 10 bases identical to TRBD2. J gave up 0 bases and V 4 bases, and 2 bases lay outside the gene matches. The germline CDR1 and CDR2 sequences are KGHDR and SFDVKD. This CDR3 region has 16 residues. As DNA, the CDR3 is TGTGCCACCAGTGAACCTAGCGGGAGCTCCTACAATGAGCAGTTCTTC. It specifies CATSEPSGSSYNEQFF.

The genes are TRBV28 and TRBJ1-4; D is unresolved. V was cut by 8 bases and J by 8 bases, with 15 bases left in between. Germline V gene lookup returns CDR1 MDHEN and CDR2 SYDVKM. This CDR3 has 13 amino acids. The CDR3 loop reads CASGYITGEKLFF. DNA of the CDR3: TGTGCCAGCGGCTATATTACGGGAGAAAAACTGTTTTTT.